This T cell receptor beta chain was identified during a study of T cells after yellow fever vaccination. Findings of the study overall: Re-detected after boosting: most primary clones, about 96% of CD4 and 75% to 90% of CD8.

This clonotype turned up a few times. Universal primer sites and UMIs were introduced during 5'RACE template-switching synthesis of TCR cDNA. TCRdb processed the 5' RACE reads anew with MiXCR; each CDR3 protein has one entry. The repertoire holds more than 75,000 distinct CDR3 sequences, with over 8% as singletons. The TCR originated in a man in his late teens or twenties who received the YFV17D yellow fever vaccine. Here the sequenced sample was CD8+ T cells not binding an NS4B(214-222) dextramer, sorted from PBMCs, taken around 15 days after the first yellow fever vaccination.

This chain's CDR3 is CASSVAQGTDTQYF. The CDR3 DNA follows: TGTGCCAGCAGCGTAGCGCAGGGGACAGATACGCAGTATTTT. V is TRBV9 and J is TRBJ2-3, with D perhaps matching TRBD1 (6 bases). Germline CDR1 SGDLS, CDR2 YYNGEE. The CDR3 spans 14 residues. V gave up 0 bases and J gave up 3 bases, with 8 bases separating them.